The clone carrying this T cell receptor beta chain was counted only a few times. The V gene's germline CDR1 is SNHLY and CDR2 FYNNEI. Trimming at V came to 6 bases and at J to 9 bases, leaving 5 bases not matched to a gene. CDR3 length: 13 residues. The sample belongs to a study of blood T cell repertoires in COVID-19. Background on the study: There were acute and convalescent COVID-19 samples, and they came from the United States, Italy and Spain. The cDNA or gDNA used as material had been derived from T cells, B-cell-depleted T cells, or PBMCs.

As originally analysed: Nucleated cell number was recorded as an estimate derived from reference gene primer amplification. Assay: immunoSEQ multiplex PCR; the TCRdb copy retains only in-frame clones and omits some. The V and J calls and the clone size are those of that table, but D and trimming were determined from the DNA. The table records 140,000 or so clones, just under 85% of them present only once. The sequence was collected from a woman older than 75 with acute or convalescent COVID-19. The chain employs TRBV2 and TRBJ2-1; TRBD1 agrees at 10 bases. Sequenced input: peripheral blood. The CDR3 is CASRGTGVIEQFF. In DNA form, the CDR3 reads TGTGCCAGCAGGGGGACAGGGGTCATTGAGCAGTTCTTC.